This T cell receptor beta chain originates from a study of blood T cell repertoires in COVID-19. Looking at the study overall: T cells, B-cell-depleted T cells, or PBMCs provided the cDNA or gDNA that served as material.

This table comes from immunoSEQ multiplex PCR, and its TCRdb copy is limited to in-frame clones, with some not included. Of 300,000 to 450,000 clones in the sample, around nine tenths were seen once. Germline CDR1 and CDR2: MDHEN and SYDVKM. The V gene lost 6 bases and the J gene lost 8 bases, with 16 bases spanning the gap. CDR3 length equals 13 residues. Material: PBMCs or T cells enriched from blood (not recorded which). This chain joins TRBV28 and TRBJ1-2, with a weak D call TRBD1 (6 bases). This TCR was sampled from a woman aged 30 to 39 who had been exposed to COVID-19. CDR3 coding DNA: TGTGCCAGCAGGATGGGAGGGGGTGGGGGCTACACCTTC. Its translation is CASRMGGGGGYTF.